Listed here is a single T cell receptor (beta chain). This sample was taken from a study of blood T cell repertoires in COVID-19. There are 17 residues in the CDR3. During the 2 weeks before they entered the study, exposed participants had met someone with a PCR-confirmed or clinician-diagnosed COVID-19 case. The protocol was immunoSEQ multiplex PCR, while the TCRdb copy is restricted to in-frame clones and leaves out a portion. The sample shows approximately 380,000 clones, roughly 92% of them seen only once. The sequence came from a woman aged 40 to 50 who had been exposed to COVID-19. This chain uses TRBV21-1 with TRBJ2-7; the tabulated D call, TRBD2, remains unverified against the DNA. TRBV21-1 is marked as a pseudogene. Sequencing was done on a sample of PBMCs or T cells enriched from blood (not recorded which). The CDR3, as DNA: TGTGCCAGCAGCGCTACCGGGACTAGCGGGAGCTCCTACGAGCAGTACTTC. As protein: CASSATGTSGSSYEQYF.